Each of the 7 T cell receptor beta chains below was sequenced from the same sample in a study of T cells in Graves' hyperthyroidism and ophthalmopathy. TCR beta CDR3 regions were amplified from RNA. The HTBI primer set drove a first-round RT-PCR of the TCR CDR3. TCRdb reanalysed the multiplex PCR reads using MiXCR and keeps one entry per CDR3 protein. The sample lists roughly 98,000 distinct CDR3 sequences, approximately 39% occurring once. The sample consisted of peripheral blood or thyroid tissue (not recorded which). The receptors shown here come from a woman aged 25 to 39 with Graves' hyperthyroidism.

This clonotype was observed many times. The chain combines TRBV7-6 with TRBJ1-6, with TRBD1 as a possible D gene (5 bases). CDR1 is SGHVS and CDR2 is FNYEAQ in the germline V gene. The CDR3 runs to 16 residues. Trimming shortened V by 5 bases and J by 7 bases, and 18 bases separated the two germline ends. DNA of the CDR3: TGTGCCAGCAGCCCAACGTTCGGCAGGGACAATTCACCCCTCCACTTT. It codes for CASSPTFGRDNSPLHF. Filled out from reference TRBV7-6 and TRBJ1-6, the complete variable domain reads GAGVSQSPRYKVTKRGQDVALRCDPISGHVSLYWYRQALGQGPEFLTYFNYEAQQDKSGLPNDRFSAERPEGSISTLTIQRTEQRDSAMYRCASSPTFGRDNSPLHFGNGTRLTVT.

Ten or more counts support this clonotype. V is TRBV15 and J is TRBJ2-5; no firm D call. Trimming shortened V by 5 bases and J by 8 bases, and 18 bases separated the two germline ends. Germline lookup yields CDR1 LNHNV and CDR2 YYDKDF (reference sequence). The CDR3 is 14 amino acids. CDR3 residues: CATSGRWLEGTQYF. As DNA, the CDR3 is TGTGCCACCAGCGGTCGGTGGCTCGAAGGAACCCAGTACTTC.

This chain joins TRBV19 and TRBJ1-5; D may be TRBD1 (6 bases). V lost 8 bases and J lost 4, with 15 bases in between. CDR3 length: 14 residues. Germline CDR1 and CDR2: LNHDA and SQIVND (reference sequence). This chain's CDR3 is CASETGRPNQPQHF. CDR3 DNA sequence: TGTGCCAGTGAAACAGGGAGACCGAATCAGCCCCAGCATTTT.

This clonotype was found many times. V is TRBV19 and J is TRBJ1-5, with TRBD1 as a possible D gene (6 bases). Between the trimmed V and J ends, which lost 6 bases and 7 bases, there was a span of 16 bases. The CDR3 runs to 14 residues. The germline gives CDR1 LNHDA, CDR2 SQIVND (reference sequence). This CDR3 reads CASSLRGPSQPQHF. Written as DNA, the CDR3 is TGTGCCAGTAGCCTCAGGGGTCCCAGCCAGCCCCAGCATTTT.

This clonotype was counted at least ten times. This sequence joins TRBV19 and TRBJ2-7; 11 bases are shared with TRBD2. This CDR3 is 15 amino acids long. Per the germline V gene, CDR1 is LNHDA and CDR2 is SQIVND (reference sequence). V gave up 6 bases and J gave up 0 bases; unmatched junction bases: 4. In DNA, the CDR3 is TGTGCCAGTAGACCGGGACTAGCGGCCTCCTACGAGCAGTACTTC. It encodes CASRPGLAASYEQYF.

This clonotype came up once. The junction departs from the called germline gene at one end, perhaps through a read error. The J gene is TRBJ1-1, the V gene TRBV2; a possible D gene is TRBD1 (5 bases). The CDR3 has 11 residues. Germline lookup yields CDR1 SNHLY and CDR2 FYNNEI. The CDR3 bases are TGTGCCGGCATCATGGAGTTTGGGGCTTCCTTT. The encoded protein is CAGIMEFGASF.

CDR3 residues: CASSRASGSYEQYF. The DNA of the CDR3 is TGTGCCAGCAGCCGCGCTAGCGGCTCCTACGAGCAGTACTTC. This chain uses TRBV25-1 with TRBJ2-7, with 7 positions matching TRBD2. The trim removed 6 bases at V and 0 bases at J, leaving 5 bases unmatched. The germline V gene encodes CDR1 MGHDK and CDR2 SYGVNS. The CDR3 is 14 amino acids.